Detailed here is one TCR beta chain. This sample was included in a study of blood T cell repertoires in COVID-19. The repertoire was sequenced with immunoSEQ multiplex PCR; TCRdb's copy has only in-frame clones and lacks some. The sample lists about 78,000 clones; less than 95% were seen once. Germline values: CDR1 LNHDA, CDR2 SQIVND (reference sequence). V trimming: 7 bases; J trimming: 6 bases; junction bases outside the gene matches: 10. There are 15 residues in the CDR3. V gene TRBV19 combines with J gene TRBJ2-1, with TRBD1 matching 9 bases. Material for sequencing was peripheral blood. The sequence was collected from a woman between 45 and 65 years old in a cohort sampled during active COVID-19. CDR3 DNA: TGTGCCAGTACCATTGGACAGGGGCCCTCCAATGAGCAGTTCTTC. It encodes CASTIGQGPSNEQFF. Drawing the rest from reference TRBV19 and TRBJ2-1, the complete variable domain is DGGITQSPKYLFRKEGQNVTLSCEQNLNHDAMYWYRQDPGQGLRLIYYSQIVNDFQKGDIAEGYSVSREKKESFPLTVTSAQKNPTAFYLCASTIGQGPSNEQFFGPGTRLTVL.